This TCR beta chain was sequenced for a study of Ad26.COV2.S vaccination and SARS-CoV-2 variants. Study results and caveats: Using TCR breadth and depth analyses may have led to underestimated total T cell responses. Responses of spike-specific T cells (both CD8+ and CD4+) reportedly showed substantial breadth after vaccination. Participants in the vaccine arm had higher spike-specific TCR breadth; placebo recipients had lower.

Per germline, CDR1 LNHDA and CDR2 SQIVND (reference sequence). Trimming cost V 4 bases and J 7 bases, with 20 bases left between them. The CDR3 is made up of 16 amino acids. Generated by immunoSEQ multiplex PCR, the TCRdb table keeps only in-frame clones and is missing some. The sample lists roughly 460,000 clones; about 88% were seen once. Treatment in this sample: roughly 20 received Ad26.COV2.S at low or high dose, single or two shots; about five received placebo; per-sample allocation not given. Material that was analyzed had been drawn on day 63 after the first vaccine or placebo injection. In Boston, an adult donor aged 18-55 years took part. A note on this clone: What it binds is not known.

The material sequenced was peripheral blood, taken in a trial of Ad26.COV2.S vaccine versus placebo. The V call is TRBV19, the J call TRBJ2-1; D gene unclear. The receptor was derived from a person aged 18-65 years who received the Ad26.COV2.S COVID-19 vaccine or a placebo. The CDR3 region has the DNA TGTGCCAGTAGTAGATCGGGCCCCTTGTCCCCGAATGAGCAGTTCTTC. Its protein product is CASSRSGPLSPNEQFF.